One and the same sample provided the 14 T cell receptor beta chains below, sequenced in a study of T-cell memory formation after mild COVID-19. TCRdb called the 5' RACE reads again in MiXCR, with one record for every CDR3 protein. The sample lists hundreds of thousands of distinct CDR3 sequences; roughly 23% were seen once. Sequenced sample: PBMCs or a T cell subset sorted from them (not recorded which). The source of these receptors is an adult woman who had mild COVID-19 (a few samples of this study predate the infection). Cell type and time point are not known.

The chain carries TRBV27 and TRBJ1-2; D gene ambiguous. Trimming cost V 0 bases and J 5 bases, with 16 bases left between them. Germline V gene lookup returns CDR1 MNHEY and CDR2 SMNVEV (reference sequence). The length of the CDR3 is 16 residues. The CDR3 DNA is TGTGCCAGCAGTTTATCGATCGGGCCTTCCAGTTATGGCTACACCTTC. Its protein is CASSLSIGPSSYGYTF.

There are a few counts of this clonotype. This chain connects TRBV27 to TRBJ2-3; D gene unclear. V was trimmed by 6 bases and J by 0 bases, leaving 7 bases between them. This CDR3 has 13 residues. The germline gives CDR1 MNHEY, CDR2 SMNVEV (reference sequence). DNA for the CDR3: TGTGCCAGCAGCCGCTATAGCACAGATACGCAGTATTTT. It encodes CASSRYSTDTQYF.

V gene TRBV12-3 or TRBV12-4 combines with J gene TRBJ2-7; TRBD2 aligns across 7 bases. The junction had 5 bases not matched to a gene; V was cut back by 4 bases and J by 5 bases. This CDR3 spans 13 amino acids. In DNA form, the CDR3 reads TGTGCCAGCAGTTCTGGGGGAGGGAACGAGCAGTACTTC. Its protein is CASSSGGGNEQYF.

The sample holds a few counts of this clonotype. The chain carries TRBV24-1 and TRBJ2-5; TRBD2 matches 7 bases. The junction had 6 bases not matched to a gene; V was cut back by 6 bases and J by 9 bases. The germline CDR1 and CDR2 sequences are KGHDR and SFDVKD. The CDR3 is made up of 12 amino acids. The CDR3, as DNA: TGTGCCACCAGTTCTACCGCGGGGGCCCAGTACTTC. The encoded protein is CATSSTAGAQYF.

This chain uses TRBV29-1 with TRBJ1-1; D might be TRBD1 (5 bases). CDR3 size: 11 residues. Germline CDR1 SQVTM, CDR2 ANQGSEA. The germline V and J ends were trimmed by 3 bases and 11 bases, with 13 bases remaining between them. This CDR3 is CSVEWDPRAFF. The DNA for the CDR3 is TGCAGCGTTGAGTGGGACCCCAGGGCTTTCTTT.

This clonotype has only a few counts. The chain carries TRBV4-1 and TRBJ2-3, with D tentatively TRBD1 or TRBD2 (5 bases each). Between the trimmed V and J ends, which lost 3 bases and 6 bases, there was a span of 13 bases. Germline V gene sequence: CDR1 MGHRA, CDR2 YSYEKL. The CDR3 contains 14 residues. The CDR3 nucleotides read TGCGCCAGCAGCCATCCGGGGCTACACGATACGCAGTATTTT. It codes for CASSHPGLHDTQYF.

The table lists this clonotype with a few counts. The DNA for the CDR3 is TGTGCCAGCAGCCTCCCTTGGTACAATGAGCAGTTCTTC. It specifies CASSLPWYNEQFF. This sequence joins TRBV7-2 and TRBJ2-1; D remains unclear. V was clipped by 5 bases and J by 4 bases, with 9 bases between them. Looked up from germline, CDR1 is SGHTA and CDR2 is FQGNSA. This CDR3 is 13 amino acids long.

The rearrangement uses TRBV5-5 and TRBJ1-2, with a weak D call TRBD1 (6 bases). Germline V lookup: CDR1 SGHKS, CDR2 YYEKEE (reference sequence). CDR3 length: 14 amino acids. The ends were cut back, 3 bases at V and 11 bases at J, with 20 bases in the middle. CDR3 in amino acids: CASSSEPGQPIYTF. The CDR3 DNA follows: TGTGCCAGCAGCTCGGAGCCGGGACAACCCATATACACCTTC.

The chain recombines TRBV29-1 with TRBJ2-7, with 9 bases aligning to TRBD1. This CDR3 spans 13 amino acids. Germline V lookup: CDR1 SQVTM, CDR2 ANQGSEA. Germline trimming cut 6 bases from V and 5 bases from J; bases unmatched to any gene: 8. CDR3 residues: CSVSGTGLDEQYF. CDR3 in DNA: TGCAGCGTGTCCGGGACAGGGCTAGACGAGCAGTACTTC.

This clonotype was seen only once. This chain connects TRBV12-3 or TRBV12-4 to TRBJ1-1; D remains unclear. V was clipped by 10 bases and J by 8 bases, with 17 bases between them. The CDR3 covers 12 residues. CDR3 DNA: TGTGCCACCCAGTTTGAAGGTGTGGAAGCTTTCTTT. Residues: CATQFEGVEAFF.

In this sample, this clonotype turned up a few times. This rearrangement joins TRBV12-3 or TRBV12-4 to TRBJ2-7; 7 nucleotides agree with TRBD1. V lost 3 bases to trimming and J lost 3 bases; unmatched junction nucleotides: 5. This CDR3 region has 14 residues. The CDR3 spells CASSFQTGIYEQYF. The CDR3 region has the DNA TGTGCCAGCAGTTTCCAGACAGGGATCTACGAGCAGTACTTC.

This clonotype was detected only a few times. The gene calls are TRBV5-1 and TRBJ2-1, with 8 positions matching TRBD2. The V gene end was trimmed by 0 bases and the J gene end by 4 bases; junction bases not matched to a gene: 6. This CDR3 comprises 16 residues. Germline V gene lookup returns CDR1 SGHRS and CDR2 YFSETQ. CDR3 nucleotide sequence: TGCGCCAGCAGCTTGGATCGCGGGGGGTTGTACAATGAGCAGTTCTTC. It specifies CASSLDRGGLYNEQFF.

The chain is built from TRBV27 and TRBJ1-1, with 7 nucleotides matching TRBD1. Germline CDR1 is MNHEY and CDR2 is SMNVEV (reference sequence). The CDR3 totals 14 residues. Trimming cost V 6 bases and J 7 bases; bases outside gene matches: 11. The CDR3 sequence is CASRRDRVMGEAFF. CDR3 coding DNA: TGTGCCAGCAGACGAGACAGGGTGATGGGTGAAGCTTTCTTT.

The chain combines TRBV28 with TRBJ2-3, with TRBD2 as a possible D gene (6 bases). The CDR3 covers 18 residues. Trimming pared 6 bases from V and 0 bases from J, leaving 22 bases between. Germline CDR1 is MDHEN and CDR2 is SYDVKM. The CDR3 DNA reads TGTGCCAGCAGCCCGGGGGACTTTCTCGGGTATAGCACAGATACGCAGTATTTT. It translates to CASSPGDFLGYSTDTQYF. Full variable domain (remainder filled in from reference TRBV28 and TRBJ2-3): DVKVTQSSRYLVKRTGEKVFLECVQDMDHENMFWYRQDPGLGLRLIYFSYDVKMKEKGDIPEGYSVSREKKERFSLILESASTNQTSMYLCASSPGDFLGYSTDTQYFGPGTRLTVL.